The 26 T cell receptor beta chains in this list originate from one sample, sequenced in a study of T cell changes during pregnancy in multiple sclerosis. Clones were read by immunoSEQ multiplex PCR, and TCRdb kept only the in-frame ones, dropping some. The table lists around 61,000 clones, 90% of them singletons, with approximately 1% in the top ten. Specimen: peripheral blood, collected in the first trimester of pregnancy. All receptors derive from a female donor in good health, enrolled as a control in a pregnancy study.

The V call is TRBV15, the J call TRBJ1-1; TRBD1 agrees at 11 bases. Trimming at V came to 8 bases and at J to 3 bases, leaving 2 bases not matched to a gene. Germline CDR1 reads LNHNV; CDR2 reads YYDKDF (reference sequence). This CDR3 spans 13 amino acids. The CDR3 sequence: CATEGQGDTEAFF. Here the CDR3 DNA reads TGTGCCACCGAGGGACAGGGGGACACTGAAGCTTTCTTT.

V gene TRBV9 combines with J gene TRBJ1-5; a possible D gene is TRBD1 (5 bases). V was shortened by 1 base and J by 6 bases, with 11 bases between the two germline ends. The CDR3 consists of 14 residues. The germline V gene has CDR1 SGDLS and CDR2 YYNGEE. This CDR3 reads CASSVQGVGQPQHF. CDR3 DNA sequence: TGTGCCAGCAGCGTACAGGGCGTAGGTCAGCCCCAGCATTTT.

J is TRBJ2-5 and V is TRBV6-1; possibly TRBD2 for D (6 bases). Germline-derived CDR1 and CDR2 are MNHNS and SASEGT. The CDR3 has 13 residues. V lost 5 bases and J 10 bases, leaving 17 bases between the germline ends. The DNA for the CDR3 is TGTGCCAGCAGTACTCCGGGACTTTTAGACCAGTACTTC. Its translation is CASSTPGLLDQYF.

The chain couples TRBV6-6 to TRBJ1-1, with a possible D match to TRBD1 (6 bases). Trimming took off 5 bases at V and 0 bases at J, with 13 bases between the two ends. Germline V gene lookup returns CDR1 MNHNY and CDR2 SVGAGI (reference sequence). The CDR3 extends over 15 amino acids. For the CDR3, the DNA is TGTGCCAGCAGTCTTTCCAGGGGTCTGAACACTGAAGCTTTCTTT. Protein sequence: CASSLSRGLNTEAFF.

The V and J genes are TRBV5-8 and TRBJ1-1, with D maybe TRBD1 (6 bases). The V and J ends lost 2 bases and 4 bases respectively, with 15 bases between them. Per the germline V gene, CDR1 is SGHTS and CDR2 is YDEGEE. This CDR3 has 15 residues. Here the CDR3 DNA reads TGTGCCAGCAGCTTTAAGGGACATAGGAGCACTGAAGCTTTCTTT. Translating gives CASSFKGHRSTEAFF. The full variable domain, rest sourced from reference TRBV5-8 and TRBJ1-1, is EAGVTQSPTHLIKTRGQQATLRCSPISGHTSVYWYQQALGLGLQFLLWYDEGEERNRGNFPPRFSGRQFPNYSSELNVNALELEDSALYLCASSFKGHRSTEAFFGQGTRLTVV.

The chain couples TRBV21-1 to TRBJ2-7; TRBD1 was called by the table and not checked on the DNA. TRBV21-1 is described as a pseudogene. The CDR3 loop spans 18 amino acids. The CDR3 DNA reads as TGTGCCAGCAGCAAAGATGACCAGGGGCTCACCACCTCCTACGAGCAGTACTTC. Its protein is CASSKDDQGLTTSYEQYF.

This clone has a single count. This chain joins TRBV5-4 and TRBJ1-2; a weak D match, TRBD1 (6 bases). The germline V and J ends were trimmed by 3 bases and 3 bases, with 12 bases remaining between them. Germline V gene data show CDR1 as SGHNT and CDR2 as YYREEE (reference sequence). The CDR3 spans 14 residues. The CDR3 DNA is TGTGCCAGCAGCTCCGGGGGGCCCTACTATGGCTACACCTTC. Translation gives CASSSGGPYYGYTF.

The CDR3 DNA is TGTGCCAGCAGCGTAGTGGGGGACAGGGAGAACGAGCAGTACTTC. This codes for CASSVVGDRENEQYF. V and J are TRBV9 and TRBJ2-7, with TRBD1 matching 9 bases. The CDR3 has 15 amino acids. With V trimmed by 0 bases and J by 5 bases, 6 bases remained unmatched. Germline V CDR1 and CDR2: SGDLS, YYNGEE. The full variable domain, completed using reference TRBV9 and TRBJ2-7, is DSGVTQTPKHLITATGQRVTLRCSPRSGDLSVYWYQQSLDQGLQFLIQYYNGEERAKGNILERFSAQQFPDLHSELNLSSLELGDSALYFCASSVVGDRENEQYFGPGTRLTVT.

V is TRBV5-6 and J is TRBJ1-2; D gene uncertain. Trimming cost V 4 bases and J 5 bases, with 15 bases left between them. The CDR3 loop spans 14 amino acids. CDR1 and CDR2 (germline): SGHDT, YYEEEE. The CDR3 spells CASSPLDGFYGYTF. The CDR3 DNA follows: TGTGCCAGCAGCCCTCTAGACGGATTTTATGGCTACACCTTC.

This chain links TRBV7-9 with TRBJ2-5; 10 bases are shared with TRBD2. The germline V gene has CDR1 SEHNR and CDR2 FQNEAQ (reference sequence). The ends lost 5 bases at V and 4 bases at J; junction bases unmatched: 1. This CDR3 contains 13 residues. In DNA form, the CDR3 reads TGTGCCAGCAGCAGCGGGGGGGTAGAGACCCAGTACTTC. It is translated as CASSSGGVETQYF.

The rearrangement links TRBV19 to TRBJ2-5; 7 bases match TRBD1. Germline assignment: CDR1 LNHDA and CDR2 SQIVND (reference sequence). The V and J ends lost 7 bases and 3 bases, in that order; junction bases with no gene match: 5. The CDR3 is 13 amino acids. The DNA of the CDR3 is TGTGCCAGTAAGGGGACAGCAAAAGAGACCCAGTACTTC. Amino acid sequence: CASKGTAKETQYF.

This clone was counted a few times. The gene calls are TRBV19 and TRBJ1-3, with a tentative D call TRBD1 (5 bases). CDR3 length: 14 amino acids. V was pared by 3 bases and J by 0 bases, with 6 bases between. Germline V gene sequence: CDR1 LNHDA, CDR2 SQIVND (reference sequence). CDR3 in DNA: TGTGCCAGTAGTATCGGGGGCTCTGGAAACACCATATATTTT. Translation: CASSIGGSGNTIYF.

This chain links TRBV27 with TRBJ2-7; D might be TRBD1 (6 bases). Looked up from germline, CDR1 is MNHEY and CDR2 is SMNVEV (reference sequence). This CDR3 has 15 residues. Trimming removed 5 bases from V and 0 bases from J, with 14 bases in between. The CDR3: CASSPSRGSSYEQYF. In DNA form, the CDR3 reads TGTGCCAGCAGTCCTTCTAGGGGGAGCTCCTACGAGCAGTACTTC.

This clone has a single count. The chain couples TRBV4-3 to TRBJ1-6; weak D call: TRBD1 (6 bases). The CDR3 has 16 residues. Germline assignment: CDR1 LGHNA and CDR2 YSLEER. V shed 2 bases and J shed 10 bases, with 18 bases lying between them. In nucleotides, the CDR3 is TGCGCCAGCAGCCAAAAACTACAGGGTAGTTACTCACCCCTCCACTTT. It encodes CASSQKLQGSYSPLHF.

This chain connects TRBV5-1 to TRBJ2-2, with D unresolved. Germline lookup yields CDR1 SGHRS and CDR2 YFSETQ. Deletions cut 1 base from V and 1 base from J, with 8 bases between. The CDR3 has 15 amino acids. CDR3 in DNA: TGCGCCAGCAGCTTGTCGGGTGGGAACACCGGGGAGCTGTTTTTT. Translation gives CASSLSGGNTGELFF.

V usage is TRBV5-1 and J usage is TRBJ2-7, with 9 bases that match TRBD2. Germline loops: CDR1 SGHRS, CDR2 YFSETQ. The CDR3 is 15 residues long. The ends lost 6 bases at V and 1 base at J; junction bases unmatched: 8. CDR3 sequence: CASKLSSGGSYEQYF. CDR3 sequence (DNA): TGCGCCAGCAAACTTAGTAGCGGGGGTTCCTACGAGCAGTACTTC.

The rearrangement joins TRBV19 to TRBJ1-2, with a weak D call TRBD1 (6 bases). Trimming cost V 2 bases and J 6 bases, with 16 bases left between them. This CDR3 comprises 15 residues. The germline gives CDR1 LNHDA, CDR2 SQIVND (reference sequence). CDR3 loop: CASSISSGRGNGYTF. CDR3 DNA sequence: TGTGCCAGTAGTATATCGTCCGGCAGGGGAAATGGCTACACCTTC. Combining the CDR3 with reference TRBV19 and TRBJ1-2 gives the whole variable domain DGGITQSPKYLFRKEGQNVTLSCEQNLNHDAMYWYRQDPGQGLRLIYYSQIVNDFQKGDIAEGYSVSREKKESFPLTVTSAQKNPTAFYLCASSISSGRGNGYTFGSGTRLTVV.

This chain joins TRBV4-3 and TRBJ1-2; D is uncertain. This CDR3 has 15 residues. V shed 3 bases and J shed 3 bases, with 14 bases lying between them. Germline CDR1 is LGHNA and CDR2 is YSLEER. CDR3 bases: TGCGCCAGCAGCCACGACAATACCCCGTACTATGGCTACACCTTC. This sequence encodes CASSHDNTPYYGYTF.

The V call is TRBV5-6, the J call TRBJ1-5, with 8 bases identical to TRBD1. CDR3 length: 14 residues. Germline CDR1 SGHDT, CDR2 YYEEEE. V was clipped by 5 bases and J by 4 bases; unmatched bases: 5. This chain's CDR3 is CASSLTGENQPQHF. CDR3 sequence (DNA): TGTGCCAGCAGTCTGACAGGGGAGAATCAGCCCCAGCATTTT.

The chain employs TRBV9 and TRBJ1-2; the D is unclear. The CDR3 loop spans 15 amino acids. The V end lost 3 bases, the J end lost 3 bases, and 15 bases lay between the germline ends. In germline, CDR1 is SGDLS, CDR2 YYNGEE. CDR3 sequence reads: CASSATRVDYYGYTF. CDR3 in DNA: TGTGCCAGCAGCGCCACGAGGGTGGATTACTATGGCTACACCTTC.

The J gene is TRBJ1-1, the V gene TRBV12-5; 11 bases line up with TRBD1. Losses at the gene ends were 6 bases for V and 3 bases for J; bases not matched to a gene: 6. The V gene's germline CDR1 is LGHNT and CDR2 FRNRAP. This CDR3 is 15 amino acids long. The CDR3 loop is CASGPGQGADTEAFF. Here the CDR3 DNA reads TGTGCTAGTGGCCCCGGACAGGGGGCGGACACTGAAGCTTTCTTT.

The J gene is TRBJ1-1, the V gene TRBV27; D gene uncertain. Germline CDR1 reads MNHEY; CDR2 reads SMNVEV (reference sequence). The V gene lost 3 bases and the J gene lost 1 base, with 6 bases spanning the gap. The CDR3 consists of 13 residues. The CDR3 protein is CASSFTRNTEAFF. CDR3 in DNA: TGTGCCAGCAGTTTCACAAGGAACACTGAAGCTTTCTTT.

The CDR3 nucleotides are TGTGCCTGGAGTTACAGGGGTAGCAATCAGCCCCAGCATTTT. Protein: CAWSYRGSNQPQHF. This chain links TRBV30 with TRBJ1-5; the match to TRBD1 covers 7 bases. Germline V gene lookup returns CDR1 GTSNPN and CDR2 SVGIG (reference sequence). The CDR3 extends over 14 amino acids. J gave up 0 bases and V 2 bases, and 1 base lay outside the gene matches.

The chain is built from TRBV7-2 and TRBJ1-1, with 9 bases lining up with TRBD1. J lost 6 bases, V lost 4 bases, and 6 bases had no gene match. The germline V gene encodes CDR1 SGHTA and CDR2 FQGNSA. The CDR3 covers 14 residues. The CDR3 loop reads CASSSRTGDPEAFF. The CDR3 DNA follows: TGTGCCAGCAGCTCGCGGACAGGGGACCCTGAAGCTTTCTTT.

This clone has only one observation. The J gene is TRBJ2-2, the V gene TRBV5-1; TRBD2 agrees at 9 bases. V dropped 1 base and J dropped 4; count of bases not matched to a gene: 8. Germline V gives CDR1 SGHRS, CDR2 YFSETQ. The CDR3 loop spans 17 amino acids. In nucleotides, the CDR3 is TGCGCCAGCAGCTTGCCTTCTAGCGGGGAGCTCACCGGGGAGCTGTTTTTT. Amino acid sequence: CASSLPSSGELTGELFF.

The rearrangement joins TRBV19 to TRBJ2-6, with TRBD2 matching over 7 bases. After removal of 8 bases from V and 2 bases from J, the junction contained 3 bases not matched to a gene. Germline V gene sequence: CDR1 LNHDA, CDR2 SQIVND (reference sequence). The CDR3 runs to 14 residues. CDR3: CASGGRAGANVLTF. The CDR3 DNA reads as TGTGCCAGTGGGGGGAGGGCTGGGGCCAACGTCCTGACTTTC.